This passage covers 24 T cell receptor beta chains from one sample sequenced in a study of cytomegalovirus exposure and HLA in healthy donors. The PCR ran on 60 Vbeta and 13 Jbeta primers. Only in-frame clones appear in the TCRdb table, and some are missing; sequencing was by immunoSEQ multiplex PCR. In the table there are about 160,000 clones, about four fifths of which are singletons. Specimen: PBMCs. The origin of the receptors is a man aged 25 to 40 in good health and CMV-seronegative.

The chain's CDR3 is CASSTPGHNYEQYF. CDR3 sequence (DNA): TGTGCCAGCAGCACACCGGGACATAACTACGAGCAGTACTTC. The chain employs TRBV7-9 and TRBJ2-7; tentatively, D is TRBD1 (6 bases). This CDR3 region has 14 residues. The V gene lost 5 bases and the J gene lost 3 bases, with 14 bases spanning the gap. CDR1 and CDR2 (germline): SEHNR, FQNEAQ (reference sequence).

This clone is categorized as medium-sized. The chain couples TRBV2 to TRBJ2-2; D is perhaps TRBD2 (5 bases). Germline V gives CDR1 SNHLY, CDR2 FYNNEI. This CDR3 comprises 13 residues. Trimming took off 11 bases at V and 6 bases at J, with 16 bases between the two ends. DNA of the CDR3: TGTGCCGTCATCCGGGGTGGGGCCGGGGAGCTGTTTTTT. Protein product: CAVIRGGAGELFF.

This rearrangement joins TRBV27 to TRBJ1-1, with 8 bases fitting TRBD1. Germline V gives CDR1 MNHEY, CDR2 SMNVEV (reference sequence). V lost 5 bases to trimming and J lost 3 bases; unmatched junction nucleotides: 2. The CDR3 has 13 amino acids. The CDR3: CASSLQGDTEAFF. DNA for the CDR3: TGTGCCAGCAGTCTACAGGGGGACACTGAAGCTTTCTTT.

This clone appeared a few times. This chain's CDR3 is CASSYGTGFENTEAFF. The CDR3 bases are TGTGCCAGCAGTTACGGGACAGGGTTCGAGAACACTGAAGCTTTCTTT. The chain joins TRBV6-5 to TRBJ1-1; 9 bases line up with TRBD1. CDR3 length equals 16 residues. Looked up from germline, CDR1 is MNHEY and CDR2 is SVGAGI. V lost 2 bases and J lost 1; bases outside the gene matches: 5.

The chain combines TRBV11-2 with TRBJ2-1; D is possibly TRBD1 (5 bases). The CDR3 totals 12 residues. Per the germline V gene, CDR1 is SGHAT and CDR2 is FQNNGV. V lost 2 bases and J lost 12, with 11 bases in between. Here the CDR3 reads CASSLRQGGQFF. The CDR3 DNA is TGTGCCAGCAGCTTAAGGCAGGGCGGGCAGTTCTTC.

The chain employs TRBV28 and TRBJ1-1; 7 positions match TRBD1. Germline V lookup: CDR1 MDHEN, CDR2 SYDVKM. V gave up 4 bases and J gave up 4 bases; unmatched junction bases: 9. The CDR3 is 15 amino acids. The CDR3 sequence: CASSYQPGGSTEAFF. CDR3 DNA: TGTGCCAGCAGTTACCAACCAGGGGGGAGCACTGAAGCTTTCTTT.

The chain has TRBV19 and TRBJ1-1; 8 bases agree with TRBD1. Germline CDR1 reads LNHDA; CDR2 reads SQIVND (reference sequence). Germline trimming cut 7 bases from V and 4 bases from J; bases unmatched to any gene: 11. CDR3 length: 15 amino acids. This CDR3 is CASTIQGADRTEAFF. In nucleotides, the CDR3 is TGTGCCAGTACTATCCAGGGGGCGGACCGCACTGAAGCTTTCTTT.

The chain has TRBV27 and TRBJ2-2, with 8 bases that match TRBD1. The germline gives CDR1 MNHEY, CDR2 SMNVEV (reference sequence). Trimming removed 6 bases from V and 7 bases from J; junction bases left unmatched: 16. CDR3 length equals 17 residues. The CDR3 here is CASRDRAFEKRVGELFF. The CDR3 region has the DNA TGTGCCAGCAGGGACAGGGCGTTCGAAAAAAGGGTCGGGGAGCTGTTTTTT.

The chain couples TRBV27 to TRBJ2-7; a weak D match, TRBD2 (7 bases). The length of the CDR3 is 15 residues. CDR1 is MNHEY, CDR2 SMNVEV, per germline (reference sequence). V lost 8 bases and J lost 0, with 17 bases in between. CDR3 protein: CASGGRAGLSYEQYF. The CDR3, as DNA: TGTGCCAGCGGGGGCCGAGCGGGACTCTCCTACGAGCAGTACTTC.

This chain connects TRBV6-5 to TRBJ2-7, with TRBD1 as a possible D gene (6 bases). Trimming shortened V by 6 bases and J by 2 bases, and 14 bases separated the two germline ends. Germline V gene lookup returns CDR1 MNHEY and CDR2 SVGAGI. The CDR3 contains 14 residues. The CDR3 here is CASRPQGIPYEQYF. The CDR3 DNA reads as TGTGCCAGCAGACCCCAGGGGATCCCCTACGAGCAGTACTTC.

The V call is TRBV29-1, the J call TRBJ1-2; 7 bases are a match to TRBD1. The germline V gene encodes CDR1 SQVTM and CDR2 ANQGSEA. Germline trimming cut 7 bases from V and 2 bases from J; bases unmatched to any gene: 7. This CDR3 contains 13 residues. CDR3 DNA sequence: TGCAGCGCACGGACAGGAGGGAACTATGGCTACACCTTC. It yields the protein CSARTGGNYGYTF.

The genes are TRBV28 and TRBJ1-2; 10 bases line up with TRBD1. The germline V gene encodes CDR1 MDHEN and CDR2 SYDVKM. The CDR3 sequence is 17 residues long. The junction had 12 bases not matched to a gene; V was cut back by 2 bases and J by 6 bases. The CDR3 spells CASSLMAKGTGEDGYTF. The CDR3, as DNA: TGTGCCAGCAGTTTAATGGCGAAGGGGACAGGGGAGGATGGCTACACCTTC.

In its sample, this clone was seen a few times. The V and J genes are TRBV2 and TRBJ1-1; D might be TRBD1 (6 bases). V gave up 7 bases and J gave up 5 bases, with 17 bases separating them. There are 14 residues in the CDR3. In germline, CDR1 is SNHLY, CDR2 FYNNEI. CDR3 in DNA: TGTGCCAGCATCCAAGAGGGGGGGGGAACTGAAGCTTTCTTT. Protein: CASIQEGGGTEAFF.

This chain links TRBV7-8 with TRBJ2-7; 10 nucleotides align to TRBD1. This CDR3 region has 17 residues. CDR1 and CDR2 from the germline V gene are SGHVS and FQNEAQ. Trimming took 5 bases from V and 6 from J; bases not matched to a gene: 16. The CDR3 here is CASSGAGQGLGRGEQYF. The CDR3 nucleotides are TGTGCCAGCAGCGGCGCGGGACAGGGGCTCGGGAGGGGCGAGCAGTACTTC.

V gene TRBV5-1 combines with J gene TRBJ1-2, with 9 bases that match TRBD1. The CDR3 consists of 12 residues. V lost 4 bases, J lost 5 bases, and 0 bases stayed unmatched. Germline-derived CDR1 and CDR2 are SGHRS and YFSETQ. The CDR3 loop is CASSGTGYGYTF. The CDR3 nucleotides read TGCGCCAGCAGCGGGACAGGGTATGGCTACACCTTC.

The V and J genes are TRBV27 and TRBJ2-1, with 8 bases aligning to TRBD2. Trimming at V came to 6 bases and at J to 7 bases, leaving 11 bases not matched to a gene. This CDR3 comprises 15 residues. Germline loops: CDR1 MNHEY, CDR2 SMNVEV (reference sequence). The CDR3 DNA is TGTGCCAGCAGAATACTAGCGGACGACTGGAATGAGCAGTTCTTC. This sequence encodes CASRILADDWNEQFF.

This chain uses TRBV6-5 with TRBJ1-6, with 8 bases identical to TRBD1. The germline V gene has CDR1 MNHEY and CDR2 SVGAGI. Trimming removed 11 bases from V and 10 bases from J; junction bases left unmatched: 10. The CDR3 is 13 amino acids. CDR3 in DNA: TGTGCCGCAGGAGGGACAGGCGGGTCACCCCTCCACTTT. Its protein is CAAGGTGGSPLHF.

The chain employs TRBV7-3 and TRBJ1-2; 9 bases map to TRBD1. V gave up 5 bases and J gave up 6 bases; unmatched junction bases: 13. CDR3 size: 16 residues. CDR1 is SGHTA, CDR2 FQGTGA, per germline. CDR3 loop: CASSEDAGTGPNGYTF. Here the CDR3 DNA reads TGTGCCAGCAGCGAAGATGCCGGGACAGGGCCGAATGGCTACACCTTC.

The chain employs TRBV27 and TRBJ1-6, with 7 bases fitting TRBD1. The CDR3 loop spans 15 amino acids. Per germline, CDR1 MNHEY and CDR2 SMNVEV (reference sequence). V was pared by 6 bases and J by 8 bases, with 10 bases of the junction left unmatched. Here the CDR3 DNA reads TGTGCCAGCAGCCCTTCGGGACAGCTGTATTCACCCCTCCACTTT. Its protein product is CASSPSGQLYSPLHF.

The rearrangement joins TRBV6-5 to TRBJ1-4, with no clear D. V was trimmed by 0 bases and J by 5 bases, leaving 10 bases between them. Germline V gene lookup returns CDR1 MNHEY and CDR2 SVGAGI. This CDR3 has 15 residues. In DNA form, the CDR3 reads TGTGCCAGCAGTTACTCGAAGGGCGGGAATGAAAAACTGTTTTTT. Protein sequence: CASSYSKGGNEKLFF.

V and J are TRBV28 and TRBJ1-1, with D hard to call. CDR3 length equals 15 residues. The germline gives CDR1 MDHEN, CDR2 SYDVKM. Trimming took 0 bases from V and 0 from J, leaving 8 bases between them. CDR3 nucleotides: TGTGCCAGCAGTTTATGGGCAGTCATGAACACTGAAGCTTTCTTT. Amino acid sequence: CASSLWAVMNTEAFF.

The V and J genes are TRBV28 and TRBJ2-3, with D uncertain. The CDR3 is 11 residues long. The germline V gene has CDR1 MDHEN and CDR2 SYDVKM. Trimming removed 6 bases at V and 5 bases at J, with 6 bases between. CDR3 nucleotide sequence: TGTGCCAGCAGCGTCGGAGATACGCAGTATTTT. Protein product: CASSVGDTQYF.

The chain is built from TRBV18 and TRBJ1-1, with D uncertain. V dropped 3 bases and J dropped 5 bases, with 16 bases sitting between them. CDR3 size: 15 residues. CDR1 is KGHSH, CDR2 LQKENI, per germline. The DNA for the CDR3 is TGTGCCAGCTCACCCTCAGCGAGGGAGGGAACTGAAGCTTTCTTT. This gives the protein CASSPSAREGTEAFF.

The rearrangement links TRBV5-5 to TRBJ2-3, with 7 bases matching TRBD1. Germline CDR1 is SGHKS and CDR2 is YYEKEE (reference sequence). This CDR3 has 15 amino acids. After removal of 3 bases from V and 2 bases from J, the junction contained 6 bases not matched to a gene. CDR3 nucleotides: TGTGCCAGCAGCTCCCTGACAGGGACCACAGATACGCAGTATTTT. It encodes CASSSLTGTTDTQYF.